Only a few counts were recorded for the clone carrying this T cell receptor beta chain. Its antigen is not known. This sample was taken from a study of CD8 T cells in ankylosing spondylitis. The study's findings and limits: Reports of some motif variants in reactive arthritis synovial fluid and blood predate this one. CD8+ cells made up the disease-linked clones, which were relatively rare in peripheral blood. The authors reported significant enrichment of disease-linked clones in matched ankylosing spondylitis synovial fluid. Blood from ankylosing spondylitis patients appeared to carry a characteristic roughly 8-variant TCR beta motif.

The germline V gene encodes CDR1 DFQATT and CDR2 SNEGSKA (reference sequence). The CDR3 runs to 12 residues. Trimming removed 5 bases from V and 8 bases from J; junction bases left unmatched: 8. Molecular-barcoded quantitative 5'-RACE produced these TCR beta libraries. Via MiXCR, TCRdb re-called the 5' RACE reads, giving one row per CDR3 protein. The data hold roughly 470,000 distinct CDR3 sequences, with roughly a quarter observed a single time. The sample was blood, either unsorted or a sorted T cell fraction (not recorded which). This sequence joins TRBV20-1 and TRBJ1-2; 7 bases fit TRBD1. The source is a male donor with ankylosing spondylitis. The CDR3 sequence: CSAEQQGNGYTF. The CDR3 DNA reads TGCAGTGCTGAACAACAGGGGAACGGCTACACCTTC.